This TCR beta chain was captured by sequencing in a study of blood T cell repertoires in COVID-19. As for the study in general: The United States, Italy and Spain provided the acute and convalescent COVID-19 samples. From T cells, B-cell-depleted T cells, or PBMCs came the material, which was cDNA or gDNA.

The ends were cut back, 4 bases at V and 0 bases at J, with 10 bases in the middle. CDR1 is LNHDA and CDR2 is SQIVND in the germline V gene (reference sequence). This CDR3 has 14 amino acids. Original handling: Estimated nucleated cell counts came from reference gene primer amplification. Clones were sequenced by immunoSEQ multiplex PCR, and TCRdb holds only the in-frame ones, with some missing. V, J and clone size were drawn from that table, and D and trimming were deduced from the DNA. The sample consists of under 250,000 clones, 80% of them appearing once. The J gene is TRBJ2-7, the V gene TRBV19; no reliable D call. Material: peripheral blood. The source is a woman in her 70s with acute or convalescent COVID-19. Here the CDR3 DNA reads TGTGCCAGTAGTAAGGCTCCGGGCTCCTACGAGCAGTACTTC. It is translated as CASSKAPGSYEQYF.